Below, 15 T cell receptor beta chains from the same sample are listed, as sequenced in a study of cytomegalovirus exposure and HLA in healthy donors. The assay was immunoSEQ multiplex PCR, and TCRdb's table has in-frame clones only and misses some. The repertoire consists of about 160,000 clones, with about 88% occurring once and the leading ten covering under 3%. Sequenced sample: PBMCs. Source of these receptors: a young man in good health and CMV-seronegative.

The V call is TRBV10-3, the J call TRBJ1-2; a possible D gene is TRBD1 (5 bases). V lost 4 bases and J 6 bases, leaving 15 bases between the germline ends. The CDR3 extends over 14 amino acids. Germline values: CDR1 ENHRY, CDR2 SYGVKD. Here the CDR3 DNA reads TGTGCCATCAGTGCCGGGACTCAGGGCCATGGCTACACCTTC. Its protein is CAISAGTQGHGYTF.

A note on this clone: The sample carries other DNA sequences with the same CDR3. The gene calls are TRBV5-1 and TRBJ1-1; 9 nucleotides line up with TRBD1. CDR1 and CDR2 (germline): SGHRS, YFSETQ. This CDR3 region has 14 residues. Trimming took 3 bases from V and 5 from J; bases not matched to a gene: 5. CDR3 bases: TGCGCCAGCAGCTGGGGACAGGGAAATACTGAAGCTTTCTTT. Its translation is CASSWGQGNTEAFF.

This chain joins TRBV4-1 and TRBJ1-1, with 10 bases lining up with TRBD1. V lost 4 bases, J lost 0 bases, and 5 bases stayed unmatched. There are 16 residues in the CDR3. Germline loops: CDR1 MGHRA, CDR2 YSYEKL. The CDR3 protein is CASSRGTGVMNTEAFF. The CDR3 DNA follows: TGCGCCAGCAGCCGTGGGACAGGGGTTATGAACACTGAAGCTTTCTTT.

The chain is built from TRBV10-3 and TRBJ1-3; maybe TRBD1 (6 bases). This CDR3 spans 15 amino acids. V was shortened by 6 bases and J by 0 bases, with 12 bases between the two germline ends. The germline CDR1 and CDR2 sequences are ENHRY and SYGVKD. The CDR3 DNA follows: TGTGCCATCAGAGAACAGGGTCTCTCTGGAAACACCATATATTTT. Translation: CAIREQGLSGNTIYF.

The chain carries TRBV28 and TRBJ2-2; D is perhaps TRBD1 (5 bases). This CDR3 spans 16 amino acids. Germline V gene sequence: CDR1 MDHEN, CDR2 SYDVKM. V shed 3 bases and J shed 5 bases, with 16 bases lying between them. The CDR3 region has the DNA TGTGCCAGCAGTTTCCTCCTGCAGGGTTCTACCGGGGAGCTGTTTTTT. Its protein product is CASSFLLQGSTGELFF.

V gene TRBV23-1 combines with J gene TRBJ2-7; a possible D gene is TRBD2 (5 bases). TRBV23-1 is designated an ORF whose function remains uncertain. Trimming removed 2 bases from V and 4 bases from J, with 12 bases in between. This CDR3 contains 14 residues. CDR3 in DNA: TGCGCCAGCAGTCAAGTGGCTAGCCGTTACGAGCAGTACTTC. It is translated as CASSQVASRYEQYF.

This chain links TRBV7-2 with TRBJ2-5, with 10 nucleotides matching TRBD2. V lost 1 base to trimming and J lost 2 bases; unmatched junction nucleotides: 7. Looked up from germline, CDR1 is SGHTA and CDR2 is FQGNSA. The CDR3 runs to 17 residues. The CDR3 nucleotides are TGTGCCAGCAGCTTAGAAAAGCGGGGGGGCCTTCAAGAGACCCAGTACTTC. This encodes CASSLEKRGGLQETQYF.

The chain carries TRBV2 and TRBJ1-2, with a possible D match to TRBD1 (5 bases). With 3 bases removed from V and 7 bases from J, the gap between germline ends came to 9 bases. Germline V gene lookup returns CDR1 SNHLY and CDR2 FYNNEI. There are 12 residues in the CDR3. This CDR3 reads CASSEDMRGYTF. CDR3 coding DNA: TGTGCCAGCAGTGAGGACATGCGTGGCTACACCTTC.

The V gene is TRBV7-9, the J gene TRBJ1-2, with D possibly TRBD1 on 6 matching bases. Germline CDR1 SEHNR, CDR2 FQNEAQ (reference sequence). With 5 bases removed from V and 4 bases from J, the gap between germline ends came to 8 bases. The CDR3 runs to 12 residues. The CDR3: CASSLDSYGYTF. CDR3 DNA: TGTGCCAGCAGCCTGGACAGCTATGGCTACACCTTC.

The chain uses TRBV5-1 and TRBJ2-7; the match to TRBD1 covers 9 bases. V lost 4 bases and J lost 5; bases outside the gene matches: 7. CDR3 length: 14 amino acids. Per the germline V gene, CDR1 is SGHRS and CDR2 is YFSETQ. The CDR3 loop is CASSPGQGHHEQYV. The CDR3, as DNA: TGCGCCAGCAGCCCCGGACAGGGGCATCACGAGCAGTACGTC.

This clone was counted a few times. Distinct nucleotide sequences in the sample also encode this CDR3. The chain uses TRBV28 and TRBJ2-7; the D is unclear. The CDR3 contains 11 residues. The germline V gene encodes CDR1 MDHEN and CDR2 SYDVKM. The germline V and J ends were trimmed by 5 bases and 1 base, with 3 bases remaining between them. The chain's CDR3 is CASSRSYEQYF. The CDR3 nucleotides read TGTGCCAGCAGTCGGTCCTACGAGCAGTACTTC.

The chain combines TRBV28 with TRBJ1-4; 10 bases fit TRBD1. This CDR3 contains 14 residues. V was clipped by 6 bases and J by 5 bases; unmatched bases: 3. Germline assignment: CDR1 MDHEN and CDR2 SYDVKM. The CDR3 sequence: CASSLGQGNEKLFF. CDR3 nucleotide sequence: TGTGCCAGCAGCCTGGGACAGGGGAATGAAAAACTGTTTTTT.

The rearrangement uses TRBV7-2 and TRBJ2-7, with D perhaps TRBD1 (6 bases). The V and J ends lost 5 bases and 5 bases respectively, with 19 bases between them. Germline V gene data show CDR1 as SGHTA and CDR2 as FQGNSA. The CDR3 is 15 amino acids. As DNA, the CDR3 is TGTGCCAGCAGCCGCCATAGAGGGGGTAGCGACGAGCAGTACTTC. Amino acid sequence: CASSRHRGGSDEQYF.

This chain connects TRBV7-6 to TRBJ2-5; TRBD2 matches 16 bases. Germline V gene data show CDR1 as SGHVS and CDR2 as FNYEAQ. Trimming cost V 6 bases and J 5 bases; bases outside gene matches: 12. The CDR3 sequence is 18 residues long. In nucleotides, the CDR3 is TGTGCCAGCAGACCCGGGACTAGCGGGGGGGCTATCATTGAGACCCAGTACTTC. This translates into CASRPGTSGGAIIETQYF.

This clone was detected a few times. V and J are TRBV2 and TRBJ2-5; 8 bases map to TRBD2. V was clipped by 3 bases and J by 12 bases; unmatched bases: 21. Germline V gene sequence: CDR1 SNHLY, CDR2 FYNNEI. This CDR3 region has 17 residues. CDR3 sequence: CASSENTGQAAGGGKYF. For the CDR3, the DNA is TGTGCCAGCAGTGAGAATACGGGTCAGGCGGCCGGCGGGGGGAAGTACTTC.